The rows below give T cell receptor beta chains drawn from one sample of a study of human T cells and chemical hapten exposure. Each CDR3 protein is one row after TCRdb ran MiXCR on the RACE reads. The data show approximately 46,000 distinct CDR3 sequences, 9.6% seen once. The source material was whole blood, sampled in connection with sensitization to the hapten diphenylcyclopropenone (DPC). These receptors were obtained from a woman aged 30 to 39 with alopecia areata. Some clones in this sample may be carry-over from other donors' samples. Both conserved end residues are part of each CDR3. A D gene is named only where the DNA matches it firmly. Not all rows give a size; the values are once, few, many and, for expanded clones, a class.

V gene: TRBV29-1
CDR3 length: 14
D gene: .
clone size: few
J gene: TRBJ1-4
CDR3 protein: CSVERQGGSEKLFF
CDR3 DNA: TGCAGCGTTGAACGGCAGGGTGGATCTGAAAAACTGTTTTTT

V gene: TRBV20-1
CDR3 length: 11
D gene: .
clone size: few
J gene: TRBJ2-2
CDR3 protein: CSARDYGELFF
CDR3 DNA: TGCAGTGCTAGAGATTACGGGGAGCTGTTTTTT

V gene: TRBV28
CDR3 length: 12
D gene: .
clone size: .
J gene: TRBJ2-7
CDR3 protein: CASIGNSYEQYF
CDR3 DNA: TGTGCCAGCATAGGTAACTCCTACGAGCAGTACTTC

V gene: TRBV10-1
CDR3 length: 16
D gene: TRBD2
clone size: few
J gene: TRBJ2-1
CDR3 protein: CASSETIAGGYNEQFF
CDR3 DNA: TGCGCCAGCAGTGAGACAATAGCGGGGGGCTACAATGAGCAGTTCTTC

V gene: TRBV5-6
CDR3 length: 15
D gene: .
clone size: .
J gene: TRBJ2-7
CDR3 protein: CASSLRRTRRDEQYF
CDR3 DNA: TGTGCCAGCAGCTTGAGACGAACACGCCGGGACGAGCAGTACTTC

V gene: TRBV7-2
CDR3 length: 15
D gene: TRBD1
clone size: few
J gene: TRBJ1-5
CDR3 protein: CASSLGTGGGQPQHF
CDR3 DNA: TGTGCCAGCAGCTTAGGGACAGGGGGCGGGCAGCCCCAGCATTTT

V gene: TRBV7-2
CDR3 length: 14
D gene: TRBD2
clone size: many
J gene: TRBJ2-7
CDR3 protein: CASSLGLAGGEQYF
CDR3 DNA: TGTGCCAGCAGCTTGGGACTAGCGGGGGGCGAGCAGTACTTC

V gene: TRBV6-1
CDR3 length: 17
D gene: TRBD1
clone size: many
J gene: TRBJ1-2
CDR3 protein: CASSSPTPGQDRHGYTF
CDR3 DNA: TGTGCCAGCAGTTCGCCAACTCCGGGACAGGACCGACATGGCTACACCTTC

V gene: TRBV7-9
CDR3 length: 13
D gene: .
clone size: .
J gene: TRBJ2-7
CDR3 protein: CASRPDYAYEQYF
CDR3 DNA: TGTGCCAGCAGGCCTGATTACGCCTACGAGCAGTACTTC

V gene: TRBV7-3
CDR3 length: 15
D gene: TRBD2
clone size: many
J gene: TRBJ2-4
CDR3 protein: CASSLGLAGENIQYF
CDR3 DNA: TGTGCCAGCAGCTTAGGTCTAGCGGGGGAGAACATTCAGTACTTC

V gene: TRBV5-5
CDR3 length: 15
D gene: .
clone size: few
J gene: TRBJ2-1
CDR3 protein: CASSSWTTSYNEQFF
CDR3 DNA: TGTGCCAGCAGCTCCTGGACTACCTCCTACAATGAGCAGTTCTTC

V gene: TRBV13
CDR3 length: 14
D gene: TRBD1
clone size: many
J gene: TRBJ2-7
CDR3 protein: CASSLPGGSYEQYF
CDR3 DNA: TGTGCCAGCAGCTTACCAGGGGGATCCTACGAGCAGTACTTC

V gene: TRBV4-1
CDR3 length: 16
D gene: TRBD1
clone size: many
J gene: TRBJ1-4
CDR3 protein: CASSLRQGPTNEKLFF
CDR3 DNA: TGCGCCAGCAGCCTCCGACAGGGCCCAACTAATGAAAAACTGTTTTTT

V gene: TRBV7-8
CDR3 length: 16
D gene: TRBD1
clone size: few
J gene: TRBJ1-5
CDR3 protein: CASSLAGTGYNQPQHF
CDR3 DNA: TGTGCCAGCAGCTTAGCCGGGACAGGATACAATCAGCCCCAGCATTTT

V gene: TRBV19
CDR3 length: 15
D gene: .
clone size: many
J gene: TRBJ2-2
CDR3 protein: CASSPEGWLTGELFF
CDR3 DNA: TGTGCCAGTAGTCCGGAGGGGTGGCTTACCGGGGAGCTGTTTTTT